The clone carrying this TCR beta chain was counted a few times. Germline values: CDR1 SGHRS, CDR2 YFSETQ. Trimming removed 6 bases from V and 2 bases from J; junction bases left unmatched: 3. This CDR3 comprises 14 residues. These data are taken from a study of human T cells and chemical hapten exposure. Study summary: Patients' scalps got diphenylcyclopropenone weekly throughout the roughly 23-week study. From small differences in pooled library volume came most of the variation in per-sample TCR yields.

Time point given: patch test 2, 6 weeks after DPC sensitization. Treatment meaning: therapeutic diphenylcyclopropenone sensitization with weekly scalp DPC. MiXCR, run by TCRdb on the RACE reads, gives a single entry per CDR3 protein. The sample carries fewer than 150,000 distinct CDR3 sequences, 12% recorded once. The specimen was whole blood, collected in connection with sensitization to the hapten diphenylcyclopropenone (DPC). J is TRBJ2-7 and V is TRBV5-1; 12 bases are a match to TRBD2. The receptor's source is a woman in her 50s with alopecia areata. Some clones in this sample may be carry-over from other donors' samples. The CDR3 reads CASKLAGGPYEQYF. The CDR3 DNA is TGCGCCAGCAAACTAGCGGGAGGACCCTACGAGCAGTACTTC.